This T cell receptor (beta chain) was recovered during a study of tumor-infiltrating lymphocytes in primary liver carcinoma. RNA isolated from unsorted whole blood supplied the blood RNA, with germline DNA also extracted. Comment on this clonotype: The junction departs from the called germline gene at one end, perhaps through a read error.

Germline CDR1 is MNHEY and CDR2 is SVGEGT. The CDR3 consists of 14 residues. A primer matching the constant region was used to make TCR beta cDNA from approximately 500 ng of total RNA. ARM-PCR was slightly modified, and three nested multiplex PCR rounds with it gave rise to the TCR beta libraries. Researchers ran the first two PCR rounds for roughly 11 cycles each with TRBV1-TRBV30 forward primers and a C-beta reverse primer. MiXCR, run by TCRdb on the multiplex PCR reads, gives a single entry per CDR3 protein. The top ten hold roughly 8.6% of the sample, which has approximately 310,000 distinct CDR3 sequences, approximately 65% seen once.

This rearrangement joins TRBV6-2 or TRBV6-3 to TRBJ1-5, with D unresolved. The receptor was isolated from a man aged 35 to 55 with primary liver carcinoma and hepatitis B virus infection. The sequenced sample was peripheral blood. The CDR3 nucleotides are TGTACCAGCAGCTCCAGACCGAGCAATCAGCCCCAGCATTTC. This codes for CTSSSRPSNQPQHF.